This is a list of T cell receptor beta chains from one sample in a study of T-cell reconstitution after alpha-beta-depleted transplantation in children. MiXCR was run by TCRdb on the PCR reads, yielding one entry per CDR3 protein. The table shows a few hundred thousand distinct CDR3 sequences, with about a quarter occurring only once. This material consisted of PBMCs, taken before TCRalphabeta/CD19-depleted stem cell transplant. Receptors originate from a boy under two years old with Wiskott-Aldrich syndrome, due to receive a stem cell transplant. Each CDR3 is given with its conserved first and last residue. The D gene is left open where the match is weak. Expanded clones are given a class, and other clones once, few, many or no size at all.

J gene | clone size | D gene | V gene | CDR3 protein | CDR3 DNA
TRBJ2-5 | . | TRBD1 | TRBV5-1 | CASSRQGDKETQYF | TGCGCCAGCAGCCGACAGGGGGACAAGGAGACCCAGTACTTC
TRBJ2-3 | few | . | TRBV2 | CASSQGLTQGDTQYF | TGTGCCAGCAGCCAAGGACTCACCCAGGGGGATACGCAGTATTTT
TRBJ2-5 | few | TRBD1 | TRBV5-1 | CASSFAQGARETQYF | TGCGCCAGCAGCTTTGCACAGGGGGCGCGGGAGACCCAGTACTTC
TRBJ2-5 | few | TRBD2 | TRBV5-1 | CASSSPGTSETQYF | TGCGCCAGCAGCTCTCCCGGGACTAGCGAGACCCAGTACTTC
TRBJ1-5 | . | . | TRBV15 | CATSRGPNSNQPQHF | TGTGCCACCAGCAGAGGACCGAATAGCAATCAGCCCCAGCATTTT
TRBJ2-3 | once | . | TRBV7-9 | CASSYGPYTQYF | TGTGCCAGCAGCTATGGGCCCTATACGCAGTATTTT
TRBJ2-3 | once | TRBD2 | TRBV25-1 | CASSDRIAGFGADTQYF | TGTGCCAGCAGTGATAGAATAGCGGGCTTCGGGGCAGATACGCAGTATTTT
TRBJ2-2 | few | . | TRBV20-1 | CSASILVGGELFF | TGCAGTGCTAGTATTCTAGTGGGCGGGGAGCTGTTTTTT
TRBJ1-2 | . | . | TRBV6-6 | CASSSWTDYGYTF | TGTGCCAGCAGTTCTTGGACAGACTATGGCTACACCTTC
TRBJ2-5 | . | TRBD2 | TRBV3-1 | CASSHRGASGPFGQETQYF | TGTGCCAGCAGCCATAGAGGGGCTAGCGGGCCGTTCGGCCAAGAGACCCAGTACTTC
TRBJ2-7 | . | TRBD1 | TRBV5-1 | CASSPAGGGQGISYEQYF | TGCGCCAGCAGCCCGGCTGGTGGAGGACAGGGTATCTCCTACGAGCAGTACTTC
TRBJ2-7 | . | . | TRBV15 | CATSRVLRATYEQYF | TGTGCCACCAGCAGAGTCTTGCGGGCCACCTACGAGCAGTACTTC
TRBJ2-4 | . | TRBD2 | TRBV5-1 | CASSLGASGNIQYF | TGCGCCAGCAGCTTGGGGGCTAGCGGGAACATTCAGTACTTC
TRBJ2-7 | . | . | TRBV10-3 | CAMSPGSYEQYF | TGTGCCATGAGTCCGGGGTCCTACGAGCAGTACTTC
TRBJ2-5 | . | . | TRBV5-6 | CASSLPLGETQYF | TGTGCCAGCAGCTTGCCGCTAGGAGAGACCCAGTACTTC
TRBJ2-3 | . | . | TRBV20-1 | CCARDLFDYTDTQYF | TGCTGTGCTAGAGATCTCTTCGACTACACAGATACGCAGTATTTT
TRBJ1-5 | . | . | TRBV9 | CASSVDSLMPQHF | TGTGCCAGCAGCGTAGACAGCCTGATGCCCCAGCATTTT
TRBJ2-5 | . | . | TRBV29-1 | CSVGRRETQYF | TGCAGCGTTGGCAGGAGAGAGACCCAGTACTTC
TRBJ1-5 | . | TRBD1 | TRBV2 | CATGQGGFQPQHF | TGTGCCACCGGACAGGGAGGGTTTCAGCCCCAGCATTTT
TRBJ2-7 | . | TRBD1 | TRBV9 | CASSVSGQGEQYF | TGTGCCAGCAGCGTATCGGGACAGGGCGAGCAGTACTTC
TRBJ2-1 | . | TRBD2 | TRBV9 | CASSVGGTGGNEQFF | TGTGCCAGCAGCGTAGGAGGGACGGGGGGAAATGAGCAGTTCTTC
TRBJ2-1 | few | TRBD1 | TRBV20-1 | CSVRGQAYNEQFF | TGCAGTGTACGGGGACAGGCCTACAATGAGCAGTTCTTC
TRBJ2-7 | . | TRBD1 | TRBV5-1 | CASSPGQPYEQYF | TGCGCCAGCAGCCCGGGACAGCCCTACGAGCAGTACTTC
TRBJ2-5 | . | TRBD1 | TRBV24-1 | CATSDTGVLETQYF | TGTGCCACCAGTGATACAGGGGTGTTGGAGACCCAGTACTTC
TRBJ2-3 | . | TRBD2 | TRBV5-6 | CASSSTSGRAPSTDTQYF | TGTGCCAGCAGCTCGACTAGCGGGAGGGCCCCCTCCACAGATACGCAGTATTTT
TRBJ2-1 | few | . | TRBV20-1 | CSARSGSYNEQFF | TGCAGTGCTAGGTCAGGGAGCTACAATGAGCAGTTCTTC
TRBJ2-1 | few | . | TRBV9 | CASSVGLRPKENEQFF | TGTGCCAGCAGCGTAGGCCTGAGGCCCAAGGAGAATGAGCAGTTCTTC
TRBJ1-6 | . | . | TRBV20-1 | CSARVRSYNSPLHF | TGCAGTGCTAGGGTGCGCTCCTATAATTCACCCCTCCACTTT
TRBJ2-2 | . | . | TRBV4-2 | CASSQDKNTGELFF | TGTGCCAGCAGCCAAGATAAAAACACCGGGGAGCTGTTTTTT
TRBJ2-1 | few | TRBD1 | TRBV14 | CASGTGVGYNEQFF | TGTGCCAGTGGAACAGGGGTAGGCTACAATGAGCAGTTCTTC
TRBJ2-1 | many | . | TRBV20-1 | CSARDSSSYNEQFF | TGCAGTGCTAGGGACAGTAGCTCCTACAATGAGCAGTTCTTC
TRBJ2-5 | few | . | TRBV15 | CATSSRQQETQYF | TGTGCCACCAGCAGCCGACAGCAAGAGACCCAGTACTTC
TRBJ2-1 | few | TRBD2 | TRBV5-1 | CASSSSGSEQFF | TGCGCCAGCAGCTCTAGCGGGAGTGAGCAGTTCTTC
TRBJ2-7 | few | TRBD1 | TRBV7-4 | CASSSYPDRWLTYEQYF | TGTGCCAGCAGCTCCTATCCGGACAGGTGGCTGACGTACGAGCAGTACTTC
TRBJ2-5 | few | TRBD2 | TRBV11-2 | CASSLLVSGGQETQYF | TGTGCCAGCAGCTTATTGGTTTCGGGGGGTCAAGAGACCCAGTACTTC
TRBJ2-1 | . | . | TRBV7-9 | CASSLPLGVTYNEQFF | TGTGCCAGCAGTCTGCCTTTGGGAGTAACCTACAATGAGCAGTTCTTC
TRBJ1-1 | . | . | TRBV6-1 | CASKFSRDWNTEAFF | TGTGCCAGCAAATTTAGCCGGGACTGGAACACTGAAGCTTTCTTT
TRBJ2-3 | . | TRBD2 | TRBV7-2 | CASSLSRLAGTDTQYF | TGTGCCAGCAGCTTGAGCAGACTAGCGGGCACAGATACGCAGTATTTT
TRBJ2-1 | . | TRBD2 | TRBV5-1 | CASSHSGRASNEQFF | TGCGCCAGCAGCCATAGCGGGAGGGCCTCGAATGAGCAGTTCTTC
TRBJ2-1 | few | TRBD1 | TRBV27 | CASSLQGDYNEQFF | TGTGCCAGCAGTTTACAGGGGGACTACAATGAGCAGTTCTTC
TRBJ2-1 | few | TRBD2 | TRBV10-3 | CAITSGGPGNEQFF | TGTGCCATCACTAGCGGGGGTCCTGGGAATGAGCAGTTCTTC
TRBJ2-7 | . | . | TRBV7-2 | CASSSSPGAREQYF | TGTGCCAGCAGCTCCAGTCCAGGGGCCAGGGAGCAGTACTTC
TRBJ2-3 | . | . | TRBV5-1 | CASSLGKGTDTQYF | TGCGCCAGCAGCTTGGGCAAGGGCACAGATACGCAGTATTTT
TRBJ2-1 | once | . | TRBV12-3/TRBV12-4 | CASSFRSGTPYNEQFF | TGTGCCAGCAGTTTCCGTAGCGGCACGCCCTACAATGAGCAGTTCTTC
TRBJ1-2 | . | . | TRBV5-1 | CASSPRAGYSDGYTF | TGCGCCAGCAGCCCGCGGGCGGGGTATAGTGATGGCTACACCTTC
TRBJ1-5 | few | . | TRBV2 | CASSERQGDQPQHF | TGTGCCAGCAGTGAACGGCAGGGAGATCAGCCCCAGCATTTT
TRBJ1-5 | . | . | TRBV7-2 | CASSLATGTTPQHF | TGTGCCAGCAGCTTAGCGACAGGCACGACGCCCCAGCATTTT
TRBJ2-1 | . | . | TRBV3-1 | CASSHFGLNAPSRSNEQFF | TGTGCCAGCAGCCATTTTGGGCTAAACGCCCCCAGTCGAAGCAATGAGCAGTTCTTC
TRBJ2-3 | many | . | TRBV7-2 | CASSLWGVSDTQYF | TGTGCCAGCAGTTTATGGGGGGTTTCAGATACGCAGTATTTT
TRBJ1-1 | . | . | TRBV24-1 | CATSDPRQGQSPPNF | TGTGCCACCAGTGATCCCCGCCAAGGACAGAGTCCGCCCAACTTT
TRBJ2-2 | few | . | TRBV5-1 | CASSGREINPGELFF | TGCGCCAGCAGTGGACGGGAGATAAACCCCGGGGAGCTGTTTTTT
TRBJ2-5 | . | . | TRBV12-3/TRBV12-4 | CASSPALAPVAQYF | TGTGCCAGCAGCCCCGCCCTAGCTCCGGTGGCCCAGTACTTC
TRBJ2-5 | few | TRBD1 | TRBV6-5 | CASSYRLTGEETQYF | TGTGCCAGCAGTTACCGGCTGACAGGGGAAGAGACCCAGTACTTC
TRBJ1-6 | once | . | TRBV9 | CASIALKSTGTGSPLHF | TGTGCCAGCATCGCGCTTAAAAGTACAGGGACTGGGTCACCCCTCCACTTT
TRBJ2-1 | . | TRBD2 | TRBV5-1 | CASSLQRTSGTHTYNSYNEQFF | TGCGCCAGCAGCCTGCAAAGGACTAGCGGGACCCATACTTACAACTCCTACAATGAGCAGTTCTTC
TRBJ1-6 | . | TRBD1 | TRBV2 | CASSGQGSYNSPLHF | TGTGCCAGCAGTGGACAGGGATCCTATAATTCACCCCTCCACTTT
TRBJ2-7 | few | . | TRBV7-8 | CASSSLVEQYF | TGTGCCAGCAGCTCCCTGGTGGAGCAGTACTTC